The 29 T cell receptor beta chains listed next were all sequenced from one sample in a study of CD8+ T cells in alopecia areata. Following extraction, RNA underwent reverse transcription to cDNA, which served as the sequencing template. Data came from immunoSEQ multiplex PCR; TCRdb stores just in-frame clones and leaves some out. The data show fewer than 250,000 clones, roughly 64% seen once. Treatment: oral pan-JAK inhibitor, 5-10 mg twice daily. This material consisted of CD4+ T cells sorted from blood, taken at week 4, from a patient treated with tofacitinib. The receptors shown here come from a human donor with alopecia areata.

This clone has just one count. V usage is TRBV7-8 and J usage is TRBJ1-1; D is unresolved. Germline loops: CDR1 SGHVS, CDR2 FQNEAQ. This CDR3 comprises 14 residues. V was cut by 1 base and J by 1 base, with 7 bases left in between. As DNA, the CDR3 is TGTGCCAGCAGCTTAGTGTTCGCGAACACTGAAGCTTTCTTT. Protein: CASSLVFANTEAFF.

The rearrangement joins TRBV27 to TRBJ1-6; 10 bases fit TRBD1. Germline CDR1 MNHEY, CDR2 SMNVEV (reference sequence). The CDR3 sequence is 13 residues long. V shed 10 bases, J shed 10 bases, and the junction held 7 bases outside the gene matches. CDR3 DNA sequence: TGTGCCACCGCCGGGACAGGGGTATCACCCCTCCACTTT. This encodes CATAGTGVSPLHF.

This clone was seen more than once but under ten times. The chain links TRBV5-6 to TRBJ2-3, with 11 bases that match TRBD2. The CDR3 covers 15 residues. Germline V gives CDR1 SGHDT, CDR2 YYEEEE. Germline trimming cut 2 bases from V and 1 base from J; bases unmatched to any gene: 0. The CDR3 loop is CASSLLAGGTDTQYF. The CDR3 bases are TGTGCCAGCAGCTTACTAGCGGGGGGCACAGATACGCAGTATTTT. The full variable domain, its missing parts supplied by reference TRBV5-6 and TRBJ2-3, is DAGVTQSPTHLIKTRGQQVTLRCSPKSGHDTVSWYQQALGQGPQFIFQYYEEEERQRGNFPDRFSGHQFPNYSSELNVNALLLGDSALYLCASSLLAGGTDTQYFGPGTRLTVL.

The rearrangement links TRBV19 to TRBJ1-1, with unresolved D. The CDR3 runs to 15 residues. In germline, CDR1 is LNHDA, CDR2 SQIVND (reference sequence). The germline V and J ends were trimmed by 5 bases and 1 base, with 14 bases remaining between them. The chain's CDR3 is CASSETPGGNTEAFF. CDR3 coding DNA: TGTGCCAGTAGTGAAACCCCCGGAGGGAACACTGAAGCTTTCTTT.

V gene TRBV29-1 combines with J gene TRBJ2-2; no reliable D call. The CDR3 runs 11 residues. The V gene's germline CDR1 is SQVTM and CDR2 ANQGSEA. The V end was cut by 5 bases, the J end by 7 bases, with 8 bases between. CDR3 DNA: TGCAGCGTTCAAGGCCACGGGGAGCTGTTTTTT. Translation gives CSVQGHGELFF.

The chain combines TRBV5-6 with TRBJ2-5; the D gene is possibly TRBD1 (5 bases). CDR3 length equals 13 residues. Germline V gene lookup returns CDR1 SGHDT and CDR2 YYEEEE. V was shortened by 0 bases and J by 5 bases, with 8 bases between the two germline ends. The CDR3 bases are TGTGCCAGCAGCTTGGAGGACAAGGAGACCCAGTACTTC. Amino acid sequence: CASSLEDKETQYF.

This clone was seen a few times. The sample contains more than one DNA sequence encoding this CDR3. Written as DNA, the CDR3 is TGTGCCAGCAGCCAGGACAGCTACTATGGCTACACCTTC. The encoded protein is CASSQDSYYGYTF. The rearrangement uses TRBV7-9 and TRBJ1-2; perhaps TRBD1 as D (6 bases). Trimming took 5 bases from V and 3 from J, leaving 10 bases between them. Per the germline V gene, CDR1 is SEHNR and CDR2 is FQNEAQ (reference sequence). The CDR3 is 13 amino acids.

This clone was recorded a few times. The rearrangement joins TRBV2 to TRBJ2-5; TRBD2 matches at 8 bases. The CDR3 is 15 amino acids. The V gene end was trimmed by 8 bases and the J gene end by 1 base; junction bases not matched to a gene: 9. CDR1 and CDR2 from the germline V gene are SNHLY and FYNNEI. The CDR3 spells CASRPAGAFQETQYF. CDR3 sequence (DNA): TGTGCCAGCCGACCAGCGGGGGCCTTCCAAGAGACCCAGTACTTC.

There are a few counts of this clone. The CDR3 nucleotides read TGTGCCAGCAGCTTAGGCCGGACACGGGAAGCTTTCTTT. This translates into CASSLGRTREAFF. V and J are TRBV13 and TRBJ1-1, with D possibly TRBD1 on 5 matching bases. Trimming stripped 0 bases from V and 8 bases from J, with 10 bases between. Germline-derived CDR1 and CDR2 are PRHDT and FYEKMQ (reference sequence). The CDR3 length is 13 residues.

The count of this clone is one. The chain recombines TRBV29-1 with TRBJ1-3; D is ambiguous. Trimming left V 7 bases short and J 0 bases short, with 13 bases between. The germline gives CDR1 SQVTM, CDR2 ANQGSEA. CDR3 length equals 14 residues. The CDR3 DNA reads TGCAGCGCCCGATCACAAAGCTCTGGAAACACCATATATTTT. It is translated as CSARSQSSGNTIYF.

V gene TRBV7-9 combines with J gene TRBJ1-2; D gene unclear. Trimming cost V 3 bases and J 4 bases, with 6 bases left between them. CDR1 SEHNR and CDR2 FQNEAQ come from the germline V gene (reference sequence). The CDR3 covers 12 residues. The CDR3 spells CASSFRPYGYTF. In DNA, the CDR3 is TGTGCCAGCAGCTTCCGGCCCTATGGCTACACCTTC.

This rearrangement joins TRBV29-1 to TRBJ1-2, with TRBD1 as a possible D gene (5 bases). Trimming took off 8 bases at V and 2 bases at J, with 12 bases between the two ends. Germline V gene sequence: CDR1 SQVTM, CDR2 ANQGSEA. The CDR3 covers 12 residues. The CDR3 region has the DNA TGCAGCTCGACAGAAACAAACTATGGCTACACCTTC. Its translation: CSSTETNYGYTF.

The V and J genes are TRBV7-2 and TRBJ1-5; D gene ambiguous. Germline loops: CDR1 SGHTA, CDR2 FQGNSA. This CDR3 comprises 13 residues. V was pared by 1 base and J by 5 bases, with 6 bases between. The CDR3 reads CASSLGEDQPQHF. CDR3 nucleotide sequence: TGTGCCAGCAGCTTAGGGGAGGATCAGCCCCAGCATTTT.

In the case of this clone: Other DNA sequences in this sample translate to the same CDR3. The rearrangement joins TRBV5-1 to TRBJ1-5; D remains ambiguous. CDR3 length equals 14 residues. V lost 0 bases, J lost 4 bases, and 8 bases lay in between. In germline, CDR1 is SGHRS, CDR2 YFSETQ. CDR3 loop: CASSLDSPNQPQHF. In DNA, the CDR3 is TGCGCCAGCAGCTTGGACAGCCCTAATCAGCCCCAGCATTTT.

This chain joins TRBV30 and TRBJ1-4; D not resolved. Germline CDR1 reads GTSNPN; CDR2 reads SVGIG (reference sequence). This CDR3 is 13 amino acids long. V dropped 0 bases and J dropped 8 bases, with 10 bases sitting between them. CDR3 region: CAWSVVYTEKLFF. CDR3 nucleotides: TGTGCCTGGAGTGTAGTCTACACCGAAAAACTGTTTTTT.

This chain links TRBV25-1 with TRBJ1-5, with TRBD1 matching 8 bases. CDR1 is MGHDK and CDR2 is SYGVNS in the germline V gene. The junction had 3 bases not matched to a gene; V was cut back by 5 bases and J by 3 bases. The CDR3 is 14 residues long. CDR3 protein: CASSSDRVNQPQHF. In DNA, the CDR3 is TGTGCCAGCAGTTCGGACAGGGTCAATCAGCCCCAGCATTTT.

The genes are TRBV20-1 and TRBJ1-2; D not certain. Germline loops: CDR1 DFQATT, CDR2 SNEGSKA (reference sequence). The CDR3 has 11 residues. V was cut by 3 bases and J by 8 bases, with 10 bases left in between. CDR3 residues: CSASLGKGYTF. CDR3 coding DNA: TGCAGTGCTAGTCTGGGTAAAGGCTACACCTTC.

The genes are TRBV7-9 and TRBJ1-3; perhaps TRBD1 as D (5 bases). V was clipped by 5 bases and J by 5 bases, with 16 bases between them. Germline CDR1 is SEHNR and CDR2 is FQNEAQ (reference sequence). The CDR3 is 15 amino acids. CDR3 sequence: CASSATGPDRNTIYF. The CDR3 bases are TGTGCCAGCAGCGCCACGGGACCGGACAGAAACACCATATATTTT. Looking up the rest from reference TRBV7-9 and TRBJ1-3 gives the full variable domain: DTGVSQNPRHKITKRGQNVTFRCDPISEHNRLYWYRQTLGQGPEFLTYFQNEAQLEKSRLLSDRFSAERPKGSFSTLEIQRTEQGDSAMYLCASSATGPDRNTIYFGEGSWLTVV.

The J gene is TRBJ2-1, the V gene TRBV7-9, with no clear D. This CDR3 comprises 11 residues. Between the trimmed V and J ends, which lost 1 base and 9 bases, there was a span of 4 bases. CDR1 SEHNR and CDR2 FQNEAQ come from the germline V gene (reference sequence). CDR3 in DNA: TGTGCCAGCAGCTTAGAGGGTGAGCAGTTCTTC. Translating gives CASSLEGEQFF.

This clone was seen only a few times. The chain carries TRBV7-9 and TRBJ2-4; 7 bases fit TRBD2. The J segment lost 5 bases and the V segment lost 2 bases, leaving 9 bases of the junction unmatched. Germline CDR1 SEHNR, CDR2 FQNEAQ (reference sequence). CDR3 length equals 16 residues. The CDR3 spells CASSLHGTKAQNIQYF. The CDR3 coding sequence is TGTGCCAGCAGCTTACATGGGACTAAGGCCCAAAACATTCAGTACTTC.

V is TRBV6-5 and J is TRBJ2-1; a possible D gene is TRBD2 (6 bases). This CDR3 is 15 amino acids long. Germline assignment: CDR1 MNHEY and CDR2 SVGAGI. Trimming left V 2 bases short and J 4 bases short, with 12 bases between. In DNA, the CDR3 is TGTGCCAGCAGTTACGGGGCGGGGAATTACAATGAGCAGTTCTTC. Protein: CASSYGAGNYNEQFF.

The V and J genes are TRBV11-2 and TRBJ1-1, with D uncertain. V dropped 4 bases and J dropped 0 bases, with 12 bases sitting between them. Germline CDR1 is SGHAT and CDR2 is FQNNGV. The length of the CDR3 is 15 residues. CDR3 residues: CASSSRVGMNTEAFF. DNA for the CDR3: TGTGCCAGCAGCTCTCGGGTCGGGATGAACACTGAAGCTTTCTTT.

The chain is built from TRBV18 and TRBJ1-5, with 7 bases lining up with TRBD1. The germline V gene encodes CDR1 KGHSH and CDR2 LQKENI. V was pared by 1 base and J by 4 bases, with 1 base of the junction left unmatched. This CDR3 contains 14 residues. The CDR3 DNA is TGTGCCAGCTCACCACTGACAGGGAATCAGCCCCAGCATTTT. Encoded protein: CASSPLTGNQPQHF.

This clone showed up just a few times. The chain recombines TRBV4-3 with TRBJ2-7; unclear D gene. Germline V gene sequence: CDR1 LGHNA, CDR2 YSLEER. V dropped 1 base and J dropped 0 bases, with 7 bases sitting between them. The CDR3 is 14 amino acids. The CDR3 nucleotides read TGCGCCAGCAGCCAAGGTCGAAACTCCTACGAGCAGTACTTC. Residues: CASSQGRNSYEQYF.

This clone was detected a few times. This rearrangement joins TRBV2 to TRBJ1-1; a weak D match, TRBD1 (6 bases). This CDR3 contains 13 residues. V dropped 3 bases and J dropped 11 bases, with 16 bases sitting between them. Germline V gives CDR1 SNHLY, CDR2 FYNNEI. CDR3 amino acids: CASSDMGQQGAFF. CDR3 bases: TGTGCCAGCAGTGATATGGGGCAACAGGGTGCTTTCTTT.

V and J are TRBV19 and TRBJ1-1, with D unclear. There are 13 residues in the CDR3. CDR1 is LNHDA and CDR2 is SQIVND in the germline V gene (reference sequence). The V end lost 8 bases, the J end lost 5 bases, and 15 bases lay between the germline ends. The CDR3, as DNA: TGTGCCAGTGTACAAATCGGGATGACTGAAGCTTTCTTT. Its translation is CASVQIGMTEAFF.

The genes are TRBV6-6 and TRBJ1-4; D possibly corresponds to TRBD1 (5 bases). Trimming shortened V by 8 bases and J by 5 bases, and 12 bases separated the two germline ends. This CDR3 comprises 13 residues. CDR1 and CDR2 from the germline V gene are MNHNY and SVGAGI (reference sequence). The chain's CDR3 is CASRQSQNEKLFF. As DNA, the CDR3 is TGTGCCAGCCGACAGTCGCAAAATGAAAAACTGTTTTTT.

J is TRBJ2-4 and V is TRBV4-1, with 9 bases identical to TRBD1. With V trimmed by 0 bases and J by 6 bases, 6 bases remained unmatched. Germline assignment: CDR1 MGHRA and CDR2 YSYEKL. CDR3 length: 16 amino acids. CDR3 sequence reads: CASSQDRTGALNIQYF. CDR3 DNA sequence: TGCGCCAGCAGCCAAGATCGGACAGGGGCATTAAACATTCAGTACTTC.

This chain connects TRBV7-6 to TRBJ1-1; TRBD1 might be the D (6 bases). From germline, CDR1 is SGHVS and CDR2 FNYEAQ. The CDR3 is 13 residues long. The ends were cut back, 4 bases at V and 4 bases at J, with 10 bases in the middle. CDR3 coding DNA: TGTGCCAGCAGCTCCGGACAGCGCACTGAAGCTTTCTTT. It yields the protein CASSSGQRTEAFF.